This T cell receptor (beta chain) emerged from a study of OX40 agonist ivuxolimab in advanced cancers. This CDR3 spans 15 amino acids. Germline V gives CDR1 KGHSH, CDR2 LQKENI. Trimming removed 3 bases from V and 4 bases from J; junction bases left unmatched: 4. TCRdb's table, derived via immunoSEQ multiplex PCR, lists solely in-frame clones and lacks some. Of 55,000 to 90,000 clones in the sample, approximately 80% were seen once. The sample here was CD4+ or CD8+ T cells sorted from blood, taken in a trial of the OX40 agonist ivuxolimab. The chain recombines TRBV18 with TRBJ1-2, with 11 bases fitting TRBD1. The receptor comes from an adult with an advanced solid tumor such as melanoma, head and neck, liver or kidney cancer. As DNA, the CDR3 is TGTGCCAGCTCACCGGGACAGGGGGTAGTCTATGGCTACACCTTC. Protein: CASSPGQGVVYGYTF.